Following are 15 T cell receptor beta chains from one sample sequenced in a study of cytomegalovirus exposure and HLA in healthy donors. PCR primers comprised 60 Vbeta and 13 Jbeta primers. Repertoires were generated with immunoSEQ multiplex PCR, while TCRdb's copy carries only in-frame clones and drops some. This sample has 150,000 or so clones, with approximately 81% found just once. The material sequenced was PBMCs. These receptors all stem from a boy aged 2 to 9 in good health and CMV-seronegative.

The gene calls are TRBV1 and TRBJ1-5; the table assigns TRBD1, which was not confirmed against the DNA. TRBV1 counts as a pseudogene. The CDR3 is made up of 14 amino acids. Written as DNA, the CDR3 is TGCACCAGCAGCCAAGATGCAGGGCCTCAGCCCCAGCATTTT. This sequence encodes CTSSQDAGPQPQHF.

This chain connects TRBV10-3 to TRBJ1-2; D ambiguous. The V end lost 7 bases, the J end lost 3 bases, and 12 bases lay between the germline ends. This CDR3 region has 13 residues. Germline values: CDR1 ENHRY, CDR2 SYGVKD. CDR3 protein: CAITPSLDYGYTF. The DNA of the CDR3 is TGTGCCATCACCCCCTCTCTCGACTATGGCTACACCTTC.

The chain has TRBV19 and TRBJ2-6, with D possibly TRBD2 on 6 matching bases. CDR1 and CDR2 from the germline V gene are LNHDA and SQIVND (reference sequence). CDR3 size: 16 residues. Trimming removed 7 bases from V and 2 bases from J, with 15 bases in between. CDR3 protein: CASITGLPPGANVLTF. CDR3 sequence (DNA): TGTGCCAGTATTACGGGACTTCCCCCTGGGGCCAACGTCCTGACTTTC.

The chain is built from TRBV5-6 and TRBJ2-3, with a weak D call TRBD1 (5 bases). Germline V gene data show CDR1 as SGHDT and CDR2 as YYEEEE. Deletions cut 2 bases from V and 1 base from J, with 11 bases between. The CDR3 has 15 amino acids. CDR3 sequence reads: CASSLAMGRTDTQYF. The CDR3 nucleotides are TGTGCCAGCAGCTTAGCGATGGGGCGCACAGATACGCAGTATTTT.

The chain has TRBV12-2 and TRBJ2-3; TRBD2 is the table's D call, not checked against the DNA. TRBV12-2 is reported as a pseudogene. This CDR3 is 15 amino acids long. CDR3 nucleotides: TGTGCAAGTCGCCCCGGGACTCCAGGCACAGATACGCAGTATTTT. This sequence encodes CASRPGTPGTDTQYF.

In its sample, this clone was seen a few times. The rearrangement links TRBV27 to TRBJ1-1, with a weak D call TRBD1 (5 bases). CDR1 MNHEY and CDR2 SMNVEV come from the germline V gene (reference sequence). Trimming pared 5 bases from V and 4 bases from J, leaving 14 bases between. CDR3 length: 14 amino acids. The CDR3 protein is CASSVQATVTEAFF. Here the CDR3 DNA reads TGTGCCAGCAGTGTACAGGCCACGGTCACTGAAGCTTTCTTT.

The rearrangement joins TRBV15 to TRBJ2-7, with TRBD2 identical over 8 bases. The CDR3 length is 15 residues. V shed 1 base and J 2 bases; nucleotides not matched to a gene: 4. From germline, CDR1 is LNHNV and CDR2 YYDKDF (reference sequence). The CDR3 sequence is CATSRVGSGTYEQYF. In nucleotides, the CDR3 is TGTGCCACCAGCAGAGTTGGTAGCGGGACCTACGAGCAGTACTTC.

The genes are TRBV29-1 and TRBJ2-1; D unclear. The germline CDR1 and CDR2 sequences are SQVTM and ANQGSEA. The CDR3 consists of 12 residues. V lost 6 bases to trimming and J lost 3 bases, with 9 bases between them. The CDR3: CSVEQNYNEQFF. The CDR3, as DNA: TGCAGCGTCGAACAGAACTACAATGAGCAGTTCTTC.

CDR3 sequence (DNA): TGTGCCAGCAGCCAAGCGAGGCTAGCGGGAGTATACGAGCAGTACTTC. This gives the protein CASSQARLAGVYEQYF. The chain employs TRBV4-2 and TRBJ2-5, with 10 bases lining up with TRBD2. The J call is uncertain, as TRBJ2-7 better fits the DNA end. Germline V gives CDR1 LGHNA, CDR2 YNFKEQ. The CDR3 runs to 16 residues.

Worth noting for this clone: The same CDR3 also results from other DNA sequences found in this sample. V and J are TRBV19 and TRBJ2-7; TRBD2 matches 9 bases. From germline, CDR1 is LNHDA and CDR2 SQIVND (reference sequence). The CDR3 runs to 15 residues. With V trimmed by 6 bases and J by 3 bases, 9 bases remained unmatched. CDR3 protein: CASSPRSGRIYEQYF. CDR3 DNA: TGTGCCAGTAGCCCTAGGAGCGGGAGGATCTACGAGCAGTACTTC. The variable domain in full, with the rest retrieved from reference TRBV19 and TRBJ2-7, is DGGITQSPKYLFRKEGQNVTLSCEQNLNHDAMYWYRQDPGQGLRLIYYSQIVNDFQKGDIAEGYSVSREKKESFPLTVTSAQKNPTAFYLCASSPRSGRIYEQYFGPGTRLTVT.

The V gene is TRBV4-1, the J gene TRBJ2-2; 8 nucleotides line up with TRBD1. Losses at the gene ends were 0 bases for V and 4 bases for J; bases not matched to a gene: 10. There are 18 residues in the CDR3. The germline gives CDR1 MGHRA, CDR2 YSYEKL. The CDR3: CASSQDGQGALSTGELFF. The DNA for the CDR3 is TGCGCCAGCAGCCAAGATGGGCAGGGGGCGCTTAGCACCGGGGAGCTGTTTTTT.

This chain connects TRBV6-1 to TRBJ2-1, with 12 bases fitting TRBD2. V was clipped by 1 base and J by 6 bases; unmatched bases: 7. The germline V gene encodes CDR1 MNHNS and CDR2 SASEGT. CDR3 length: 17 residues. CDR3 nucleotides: TGTGCCAGCAGTGAAGTACTAGCGGGAGGTGTAGTCAATGAGCAGTTCTTC. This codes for CASSEVLAGGVVNEQFF.

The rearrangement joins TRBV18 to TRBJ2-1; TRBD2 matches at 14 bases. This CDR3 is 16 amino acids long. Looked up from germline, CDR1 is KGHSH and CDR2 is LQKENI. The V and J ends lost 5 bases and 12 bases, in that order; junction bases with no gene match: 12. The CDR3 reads CASSSGTSGRSSGQFF. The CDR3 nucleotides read TGTGCCAGCTCATCAGGGACTAGCGGGAGATCAAGCGGGCAGTTCTTC.

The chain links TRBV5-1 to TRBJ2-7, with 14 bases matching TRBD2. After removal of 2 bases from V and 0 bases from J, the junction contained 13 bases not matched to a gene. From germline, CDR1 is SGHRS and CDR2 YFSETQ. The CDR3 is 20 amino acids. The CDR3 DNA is TGCGCCAGCAGCTTCTTACCGGGACTAGCGGGAGCCTCCCCCTCCTACGAGCAGTACTTC. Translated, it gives CASSFLPGLAGASPSYEQYF.

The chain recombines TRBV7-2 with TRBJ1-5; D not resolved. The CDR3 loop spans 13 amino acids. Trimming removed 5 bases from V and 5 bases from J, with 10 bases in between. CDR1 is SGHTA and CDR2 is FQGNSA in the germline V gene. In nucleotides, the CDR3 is TGTGCCAGCAGCCCCCGTATCGATCAGCCCCAGCATTTT. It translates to CASSPRIDQPQHF.